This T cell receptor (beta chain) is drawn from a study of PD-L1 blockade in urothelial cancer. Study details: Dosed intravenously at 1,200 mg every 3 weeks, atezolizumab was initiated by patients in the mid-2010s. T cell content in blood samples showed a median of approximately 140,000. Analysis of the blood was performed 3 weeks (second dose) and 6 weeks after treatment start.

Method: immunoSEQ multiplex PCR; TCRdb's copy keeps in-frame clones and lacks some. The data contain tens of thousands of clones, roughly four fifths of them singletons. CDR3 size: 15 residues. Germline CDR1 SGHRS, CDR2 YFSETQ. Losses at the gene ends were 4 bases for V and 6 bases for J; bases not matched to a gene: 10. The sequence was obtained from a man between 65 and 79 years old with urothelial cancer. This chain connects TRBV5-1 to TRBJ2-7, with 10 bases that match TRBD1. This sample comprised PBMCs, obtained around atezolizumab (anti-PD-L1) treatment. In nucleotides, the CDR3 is TGCGCCAGCAGCAACCTTCCGGGACAGGGGTCCGAGCAGTACTTC. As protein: CASSNLPGQGSEQYF.